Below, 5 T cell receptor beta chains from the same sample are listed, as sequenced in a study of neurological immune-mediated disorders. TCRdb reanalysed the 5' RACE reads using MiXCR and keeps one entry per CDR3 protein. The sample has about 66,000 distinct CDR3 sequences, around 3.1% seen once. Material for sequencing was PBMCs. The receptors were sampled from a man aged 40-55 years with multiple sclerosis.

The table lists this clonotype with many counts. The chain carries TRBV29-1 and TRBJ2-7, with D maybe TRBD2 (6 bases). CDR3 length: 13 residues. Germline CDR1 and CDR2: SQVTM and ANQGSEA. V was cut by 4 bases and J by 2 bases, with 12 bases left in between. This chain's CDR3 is CSVVGTGAYEQYF. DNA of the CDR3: TGCAGCGTTGTGGGAACGGGGGCCTACGAGCAGTACTTC.

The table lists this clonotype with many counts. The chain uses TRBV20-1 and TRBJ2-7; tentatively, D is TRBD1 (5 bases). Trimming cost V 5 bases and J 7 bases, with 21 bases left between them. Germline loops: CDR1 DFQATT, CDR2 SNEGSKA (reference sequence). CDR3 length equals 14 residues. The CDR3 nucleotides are TGCAGTGCTTCCCAGACAGCGTCCCTTGGGGAGCAGTACTTC. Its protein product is CSASQTASLGEQYF.

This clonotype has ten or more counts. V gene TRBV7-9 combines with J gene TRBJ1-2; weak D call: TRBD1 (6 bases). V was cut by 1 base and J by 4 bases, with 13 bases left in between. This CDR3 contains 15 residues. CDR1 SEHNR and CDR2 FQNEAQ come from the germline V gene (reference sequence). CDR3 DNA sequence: TGTGCCAGCAGCTTAGGAAGCCGAGGGGGCTATGGCTACACCTTC. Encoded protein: CASSLGSRGGYGYTF. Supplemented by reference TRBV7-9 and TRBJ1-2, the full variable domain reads DTGVSQNPRHKITKRGQNVTFRCDPISEHNRLYWYRQTLGQGPEFLTYFQNEAQLEKSRLLSDRFSAERPKGSFSTLEIQRTEQGDSAMYLCASSLGSRGGYGYTFGSGTRLTVV.

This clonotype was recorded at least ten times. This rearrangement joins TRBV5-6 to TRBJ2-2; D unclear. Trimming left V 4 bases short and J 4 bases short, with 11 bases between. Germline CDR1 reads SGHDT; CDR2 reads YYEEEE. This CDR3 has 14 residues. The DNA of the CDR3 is TGTGCCAGCAGCCCGACATCCTTCACCGGGGAGCTGTTTTTT. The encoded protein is CASSPTSFTGELFF.

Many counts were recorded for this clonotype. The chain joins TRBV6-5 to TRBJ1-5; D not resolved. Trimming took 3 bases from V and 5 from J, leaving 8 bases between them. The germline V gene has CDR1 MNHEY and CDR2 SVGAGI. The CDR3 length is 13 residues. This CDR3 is CASSYSVDQPQHF. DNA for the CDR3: TGTGCCAGCAGTTATTCAGTAGATCAGCCCCAGCATTTT.